This is a list of T cell receptor beta chains from one sample in a study of blood T cell repertoires in COVID-19. TCRdb's table, derived via immunoSEQ multiplex PCR, lists solely in-frame clones and lacks some. Seen here are 250,000 to 350,000 clones, 86% observed once, and the top ten hold approximately 3%. Sequenced sample: peripheral blood. These receptor sequences come from a woman aged 25 to 39 with active or convalescent COVID-19. Both conserved end residues are part of each CDR3. D genes are given only for firm matches. The size entry is marked missing in some rows and otherwise reads once, few, many or a size class.

v_call	d_call	clone_size	j_call	cdr3_aa
TRBV28	.	.	TRBJ1-2	CASSLSGEGYTF
TRBV24-1	.	.	TRBJ2-3	CATSDRGLGTQYF
TRBV19	TRBD1	few	TRBJ1-4	CASRGQGGEKLFF
TRBV29-1	TRBD1	.	TRBJ2-2	CSAAYRTGHRNTGELFF
TRBV28	.	once	TRBJ1-5	CASRPGVQPQHF
TRBV6-2/TRBV6-3	.	.	TRBJ1-2	CASSYSPQSRGYTF
TRBV7-6	TRBD2	.	TRBJ2-7	CASSSPPGGVYEQYF
TRBV4-3	.	.	TRBJ1-2	CASSQEPQGSSLLYGYTF
TRBV30	.	.	TRBJ1-1	CAWSNSEAFF
TRBV4-3	TRBD1	few	TRBJ2-7	CASSQGPGGYEQYF
TRBV28	.	.	TRBJ1-3	CASRHFQGSGGNTIYF
TRBV28	.	.	TRBJ1-5	CASRRSVLGVNQPQHF
TRBV6-5	.	.	TRBJ1-3	CASKTALSGNTIYF
TRBV19	.	.	TRBJ1-6	CASNPPGVSSPLHF
TRBV7-6	.	.	TRBJ2-5	CASSPIPGGASGETQYF
TRBV4-3	.	.	TRBJ2-3	CASSQAGLHTDTQYF
TRBV6-4	TRBD2	few	TRBJ2-1	CASSETSGGAYEQFF
TRBV3-1/TRBV3-2	.	.	TRBJ1-2	CASSQQGPRGGYTF
TRBV5-6	.	.	TRBJ2-7	CASQTGISYEQYF
TRBV30	.	.	TRBJ1-5	CAWSSDMVQPQHF
TRBV19	TRBD1	.	TRBJ1-5	CAGGVGQGNQPQHF
TRBV2	.	once	TRBJ1-1	CASSPGGSQNKAFF
TRBV6-1	.	few	TRBJ1-1	CASSDPFLFGTEAFF
TRBV19	TRBD2	.	TRBJ2-4	CASSPRGLAGAVEGIQYF
TRBV6-4	.	once	TRBJ2-7	CASSVGTFGEQYF
TRBV7-8	.	.	TRBJ2-1	CASSLALGAGEQFF
TRBV7-6	.	.	TRBJ2-2	CASSLLRQHTGELFF